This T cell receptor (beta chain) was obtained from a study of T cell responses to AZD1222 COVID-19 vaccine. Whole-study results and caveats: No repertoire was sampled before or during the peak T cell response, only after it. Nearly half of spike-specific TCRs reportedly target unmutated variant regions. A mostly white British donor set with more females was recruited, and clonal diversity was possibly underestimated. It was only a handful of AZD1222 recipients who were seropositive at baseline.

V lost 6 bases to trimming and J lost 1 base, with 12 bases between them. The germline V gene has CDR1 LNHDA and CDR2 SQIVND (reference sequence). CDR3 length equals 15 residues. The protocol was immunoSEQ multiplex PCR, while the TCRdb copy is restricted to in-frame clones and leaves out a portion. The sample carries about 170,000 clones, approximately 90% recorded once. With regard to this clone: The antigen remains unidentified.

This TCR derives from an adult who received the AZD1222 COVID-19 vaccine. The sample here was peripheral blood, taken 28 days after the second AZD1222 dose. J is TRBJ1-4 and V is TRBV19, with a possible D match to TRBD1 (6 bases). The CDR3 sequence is CASRRIRGTNEKLFF. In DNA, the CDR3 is TGTGCCAGTAGGCGGATCAGGGGAACTAATGAAAAACTGTTTTTT.